A selection of T cell receptor beta chains follows, all from one sample in a study of T cell responses to AZD1222 COVID-19 vaccine. Using immunoSEQ multiplex PCR, the repertoire was profiled, and TCRdb retains in-frame clones only, with some absent. The sample carries 140,000 or so clones, 88% recorded once. Sequenced here: peripheral blood, sampled 28 days after the second dose of the MenACWY control vaccine. These receptors all stem from an adult who received the MenACWY meningococcal vaccine as a control. Each CDR3 is given with its conserved first and last residue. The D gene is left open where the match is weak. Clone sizes are given selectively: once, few, many, or a class where the clone is expanded.

J,V,D,size,length,CDR3,DNA
TRBJ2-1,TRBV7-9,.,.,13,CASSWARGNEQFF,TGTGCCAGCAGCTGGGCTAGGGGTAATGAGCAGTTCTTC
TRBJ1-2,TRBV11-2,.,.,15,CASSLTGPANYGYTF,TGTGCCAGCAGCCTCACAGGCCCCGCTAACTATGGCTACACCTTC
TRBJ2-6,TRBV6-5,.,.,13,CASRWIGANVLTF,TGTGCCAGCAGGTGGATCGGGGCCAACGTCCTGACTTTC
TRBJ1-5,TRBV6-4,.,.,14,CASRHGGAYQPQHF,TGTGCCAGCAGACATGGTGGGGCCTATCAGCCCCAGCATTTT
TRBJ1-3,TRBV9,.,.,14,CASSVKGYGNTIYF,TGTGCCAGCAGCGTAAAAGGGTACGGAAACACCATATATTTT
TRBJ1-5,TRBV15,.,.,14,CATKGDYSNQPQHF,TGTGCCACCAAGGGGGATTATAGCAATCAGCCCCAGCATTTT
TRBJ1-5,TRBV6-1,TRBD1,few,15,CASSESRGLNQPQHF,TGTGCCAGCAGTGAAAGCAGGGGGCTCAATCAGCCCCAGCATTTT
TRBJ1-6,TRBV30,TRBD1,.,12,CACTGGNSPLHF,TGTGCCTGCACAGGGGGGAATTCACCCCTCCACTTT
TRBJ2-7,TRBV10-3,.,.,16,CAISDLGRSIAYEQYF,TGTGCCATCAGTGACCTCGGCCGGTCTATTGCCTACGAGCAGTACTTC
TRBJ2-1,TRBV14,.,.,14,CASSQGPGRHEQFF,TGTGCCAGCAGCCAGGGACCTGGTAGGCATGAGCAGTTCTTC
TRBJ1-5,TRBV11-2,TRBD1,.,15,CASSLYWTGYQPQHF,TGTGCCAGCAGCTTATATTGGACAGGCTATCAGCCCCAGCATTTT
TRBJ1-2,TRBV28,TRBD1,once,17,CASSLSIGDRSNYGYTF,TGTGCCAGCAGCTTATCCATCGGGGACAGATCTAACTATGGCTACACCTTC
TRBJ1-1,TRBV4-3,.,.,13,CASSQEGRKWAFF,TGCGCCAGCAGCCAAGAGGGGAGGAAATGGGCTTTCTTT
TRBJ2-7,TRBV30,.,.,11,CAWSPSYEQYF,TGTGCCTGGAGTCCGTCTTACGAGCAGTACTTC
TRBJ1-2,TRBV10-2,TRBD1,once,15,CASSLRDSNSYGYTF,TGCGCCAGCAGCCTGAGGGACAGCAATAGTTATGGCTACACCTTC
TRBJ1-2,TRBV4-2,TRBD1,.,13,CASSQGTGRGYTF,TGTGCCAGCAGCCAGGGGACAGGACGCGGCTACACCTTC
TRBJ1-3,TRBV29-1,TRBD1,.,13,CSVSTGLGNTIYF,TGCAGCGTTTCGACAGGGCTTGGAAACACCATATATTTT
TRBJ1-4,TRBV5-1,TRBD1,.,16,CASSGGQGGANEKLFF,TGCGCCAGCAGCGGCGGACAGGGTGGGGCTAATGAAAAACTGTTTTTT